This entry describes one T cell receptor beta chain. The CDR3 contains 15 residues. V shed 4 bases and J shed 5 bases, with 14 bases lying between them. Germline CDR1 MGHRA, CDR2 YSYEKL. This entry is derived from a study of shared T cell receptors in the human thymus. Repertoires were generated with immunoSEQ multiplex PCR, while TCRdb's copy carries only in-frame clones and drops some. Among under 450,000 clones listed, just under 95% were seen once. Material for sequencing was thymocytes. The clonotype comes from a human donor. The chain joins TRBV4-1 to TRBJ1-4, with D possibly TRBD1 on 5 matching bases. The CDR3, as DNA: TGCGCCAGCAGCCCCCGTGATCAGGGAAATGAAAAACTGTTTTTT. It codes for CASSPRDQGNEKLFF.